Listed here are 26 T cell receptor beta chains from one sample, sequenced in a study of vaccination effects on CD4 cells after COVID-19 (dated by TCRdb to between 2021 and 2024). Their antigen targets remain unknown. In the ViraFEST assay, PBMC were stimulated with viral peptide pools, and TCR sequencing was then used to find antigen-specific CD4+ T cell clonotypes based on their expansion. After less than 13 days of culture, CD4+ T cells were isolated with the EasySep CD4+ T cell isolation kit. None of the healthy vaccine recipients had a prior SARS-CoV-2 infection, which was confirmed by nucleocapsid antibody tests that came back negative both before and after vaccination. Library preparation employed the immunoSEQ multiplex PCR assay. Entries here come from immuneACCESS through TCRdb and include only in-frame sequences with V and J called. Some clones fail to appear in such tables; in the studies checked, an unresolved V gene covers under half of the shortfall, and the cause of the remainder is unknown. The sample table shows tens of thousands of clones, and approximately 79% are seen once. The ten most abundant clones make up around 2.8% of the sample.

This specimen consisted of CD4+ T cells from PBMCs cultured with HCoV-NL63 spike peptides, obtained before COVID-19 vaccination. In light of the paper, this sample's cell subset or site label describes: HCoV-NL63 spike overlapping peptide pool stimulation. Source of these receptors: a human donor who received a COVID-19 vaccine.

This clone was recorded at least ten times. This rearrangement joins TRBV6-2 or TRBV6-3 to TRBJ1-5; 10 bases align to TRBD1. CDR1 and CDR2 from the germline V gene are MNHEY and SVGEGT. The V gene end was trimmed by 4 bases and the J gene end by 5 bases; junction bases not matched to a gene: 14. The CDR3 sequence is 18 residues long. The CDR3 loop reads CASSSVPGQGSRHQPQHF. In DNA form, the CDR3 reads TGTGCCAGCAGTTCCGTCCCGGGACAGGGGTCGAGGCATCAGCCCCAGCATTTT.

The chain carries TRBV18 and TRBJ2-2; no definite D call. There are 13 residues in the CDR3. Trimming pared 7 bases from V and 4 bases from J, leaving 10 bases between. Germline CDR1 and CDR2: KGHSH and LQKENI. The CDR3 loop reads CASLSTGTGELFF. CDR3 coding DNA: TGTGCCAGCTTATCTACGGGCACCGGGGAGCTGTTTTTT.

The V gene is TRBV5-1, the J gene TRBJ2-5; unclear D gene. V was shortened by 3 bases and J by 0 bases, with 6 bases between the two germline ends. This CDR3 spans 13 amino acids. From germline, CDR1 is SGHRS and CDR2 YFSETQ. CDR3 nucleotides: TGCGCCAGCAGCTCTAGAAACCAAGAGACCCAGTACTTC. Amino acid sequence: CASSSRNQETQYF.

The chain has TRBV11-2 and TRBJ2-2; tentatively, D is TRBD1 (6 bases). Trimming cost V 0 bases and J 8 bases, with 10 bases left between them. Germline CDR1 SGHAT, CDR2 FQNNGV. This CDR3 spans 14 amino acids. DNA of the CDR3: TGTGCCAGCAGCTTAGATCTAACAGGGGGGGAGCTGTTTTTT. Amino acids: CASSLDLTGGELFF.

CDR3 coding DNA: TGTGCCAGCAGCCCACAGGGTCTACAGCCCCAGCATTTT. It codes for CASSPQGLQPQHF. The chain combines TRBV7-2 with TRBJ1-5; D possibly corresponds to TRBD1 (6 bases). Germline-derived CDR1 and CDR2 are SGHTA and FQGNSA. V dropped 5 bases and J dropped 7 bases, with 12 bases sitting between them. This CDR3 is built from 13 residues.

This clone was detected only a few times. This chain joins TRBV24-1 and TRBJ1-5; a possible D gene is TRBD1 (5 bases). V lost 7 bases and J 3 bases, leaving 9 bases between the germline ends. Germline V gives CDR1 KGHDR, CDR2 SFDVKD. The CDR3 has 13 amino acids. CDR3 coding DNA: TGTGCCACCAGGGGCAGGGACAATCAGCCCCAGCATTTT. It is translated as CATRGRDNQPQHF.

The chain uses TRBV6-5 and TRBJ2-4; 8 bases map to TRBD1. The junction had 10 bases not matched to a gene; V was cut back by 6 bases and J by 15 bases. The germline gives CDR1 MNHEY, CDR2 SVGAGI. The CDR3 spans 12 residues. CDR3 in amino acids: CASRNRTGFPYF. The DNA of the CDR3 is TGTGCCAGCAGGAACAGGACAGGGTTCCCGTACTTC.

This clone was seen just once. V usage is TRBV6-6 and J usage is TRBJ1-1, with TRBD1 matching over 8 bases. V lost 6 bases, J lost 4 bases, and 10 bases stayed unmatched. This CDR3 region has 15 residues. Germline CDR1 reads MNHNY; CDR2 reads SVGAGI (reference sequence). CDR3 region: CASRSRDRLGTEAFF. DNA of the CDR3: TGTGCCAGCAGATCGCGGGACAGGCTGGGCACTGAAGCTTTCTTT.

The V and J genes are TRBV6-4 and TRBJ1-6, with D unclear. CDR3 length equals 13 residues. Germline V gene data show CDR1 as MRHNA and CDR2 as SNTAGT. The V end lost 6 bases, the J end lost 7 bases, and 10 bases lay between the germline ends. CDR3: CASSRDGNSPLHF. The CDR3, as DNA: TGTGCCAGCAGCCGTGACGGGAATTCACCCCTCCACTTT.

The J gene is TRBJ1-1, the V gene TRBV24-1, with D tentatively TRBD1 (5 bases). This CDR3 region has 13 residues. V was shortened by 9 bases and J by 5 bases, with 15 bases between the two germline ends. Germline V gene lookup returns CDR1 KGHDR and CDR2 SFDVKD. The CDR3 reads CATSTSPGTEAFF. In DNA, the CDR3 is TGTGCCACCTCGACGAGCCCAGGGACTGAAGCTTTCTTT.

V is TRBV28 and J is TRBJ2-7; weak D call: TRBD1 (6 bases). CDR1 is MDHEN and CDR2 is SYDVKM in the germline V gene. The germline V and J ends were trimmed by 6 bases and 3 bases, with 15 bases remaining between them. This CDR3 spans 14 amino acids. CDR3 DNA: TGTGCCAGCAGCCGAGGGGGACACGGCTACGAGCAGTACGTC. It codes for CASSRGGHGYEQYV.

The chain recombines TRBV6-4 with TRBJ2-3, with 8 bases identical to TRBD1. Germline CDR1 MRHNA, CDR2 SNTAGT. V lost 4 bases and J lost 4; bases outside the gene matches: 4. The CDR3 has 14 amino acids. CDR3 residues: CASSADRVADTQYF. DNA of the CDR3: TGTGCCAGCAGTGCGGACAGGGTCGCAGATACGCAGTATTTT.

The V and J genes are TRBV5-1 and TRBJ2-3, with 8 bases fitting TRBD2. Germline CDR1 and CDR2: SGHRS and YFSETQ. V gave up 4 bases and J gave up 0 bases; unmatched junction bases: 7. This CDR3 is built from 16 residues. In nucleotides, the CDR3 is TGCGCCAGCAGCGCTTTAGCGGGATCTAGCACAGATACGCAGTATTTT. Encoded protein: CASSALAGSSTDTQYF.

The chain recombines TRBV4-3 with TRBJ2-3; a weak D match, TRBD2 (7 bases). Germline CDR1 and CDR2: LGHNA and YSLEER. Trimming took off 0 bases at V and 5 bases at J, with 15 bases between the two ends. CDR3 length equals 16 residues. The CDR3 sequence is CASSQEAGDKGDTQYF. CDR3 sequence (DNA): TGCGCCAGCAGCCAAGAGGCGGGGGACAAGGGAGATACGCAGTATTTT.

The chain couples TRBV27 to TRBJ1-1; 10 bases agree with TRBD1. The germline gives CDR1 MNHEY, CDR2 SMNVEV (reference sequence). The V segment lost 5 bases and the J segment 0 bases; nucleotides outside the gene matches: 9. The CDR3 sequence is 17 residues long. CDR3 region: CASSPRDRGLMNTEAFF. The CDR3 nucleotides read TGTGCCAGCAGTCCCCGGGACAGGGGTCTCATGAACACTGAAGCTTTCTTT.

For the CDR3, the DNA is TGTGCCAGCAGTGAAGCCGGGCACAGGGACTACGAGCAGTACGTC. Translation gives CASSEAGHRDYEQYV. The chain combines TRBV2 with TRBJ2-7, with D tentatively TRBD1 (6 bases). CDR3 length: 15 residues. Per germline, CDR1 SNHLY and CDR2 FYNNEI. Between the trimmed V and J ends, which lost 0 bases and 3 bases, there was a span of 12 bases.

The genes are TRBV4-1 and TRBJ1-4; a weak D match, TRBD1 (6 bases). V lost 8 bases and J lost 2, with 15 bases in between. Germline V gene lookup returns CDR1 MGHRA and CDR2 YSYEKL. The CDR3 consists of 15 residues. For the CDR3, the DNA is TGCGCCAGCTCAACAGACAGGTCCACTAATGAAAAACTGTTTTTT. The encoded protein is CASSTDRSTNEKLFF.

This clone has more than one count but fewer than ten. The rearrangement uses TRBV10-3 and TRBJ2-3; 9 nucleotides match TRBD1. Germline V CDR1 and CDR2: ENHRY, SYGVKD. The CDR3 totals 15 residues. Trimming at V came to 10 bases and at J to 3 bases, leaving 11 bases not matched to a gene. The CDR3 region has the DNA TGTGCCAGCAAAACCGGGACAGGGCGTACAGATACGCAGTATTTT. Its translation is CASKTGTGRTDTQYF.

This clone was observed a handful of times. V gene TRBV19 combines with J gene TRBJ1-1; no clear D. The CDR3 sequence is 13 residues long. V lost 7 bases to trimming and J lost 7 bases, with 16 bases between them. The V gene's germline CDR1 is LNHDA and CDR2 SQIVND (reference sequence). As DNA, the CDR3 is TGTGCCAGTACCATCAGACGACGAGATGAAGCTTTCTTT. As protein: CASTIRRRDEAFF.

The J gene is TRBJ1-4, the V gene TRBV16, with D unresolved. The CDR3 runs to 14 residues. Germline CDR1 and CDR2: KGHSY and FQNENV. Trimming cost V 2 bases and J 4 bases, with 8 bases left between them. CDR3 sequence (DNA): TGTGCCAGCAGCCAAACAGTGATTAATGAAAAACTGTTTTTT. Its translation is CASSQTVINEKLFF.

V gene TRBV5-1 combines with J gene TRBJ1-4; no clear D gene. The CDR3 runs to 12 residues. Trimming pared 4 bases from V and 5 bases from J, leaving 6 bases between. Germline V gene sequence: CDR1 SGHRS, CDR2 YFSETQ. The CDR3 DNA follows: TGCGCCAGCAGCGGGTCCAATGAAAAACTGTTTTTT. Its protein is CASSGSNEKLFF.

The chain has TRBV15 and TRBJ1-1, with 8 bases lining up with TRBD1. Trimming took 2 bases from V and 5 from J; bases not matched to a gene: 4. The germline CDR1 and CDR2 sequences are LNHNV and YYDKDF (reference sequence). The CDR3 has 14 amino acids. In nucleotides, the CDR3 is TGTGCCACCAGCAGACCCGACAGGGGAACTGAAGCTTTCTTT. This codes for CATSRPDRGTEAFF.

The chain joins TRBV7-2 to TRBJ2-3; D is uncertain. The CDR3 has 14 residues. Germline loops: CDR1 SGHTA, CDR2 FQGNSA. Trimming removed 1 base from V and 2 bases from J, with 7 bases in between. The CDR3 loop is CASSLGDTTDTQYF. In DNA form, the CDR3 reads TGTGCCAGCAGCTTAGGAGACACCACAGATACGCAGTATTTT. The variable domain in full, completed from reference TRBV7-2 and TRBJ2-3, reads GAGVSQSPSNKVTEKGKDVELRCDPISGHTALYWYRQSLGQGLEFLIYFQGNSAPDKSGLPSDRFSAERTGGSVSTLTIQRTQQEDSAVYLCASSLGDTTDTQYFGPGTRLTVL.

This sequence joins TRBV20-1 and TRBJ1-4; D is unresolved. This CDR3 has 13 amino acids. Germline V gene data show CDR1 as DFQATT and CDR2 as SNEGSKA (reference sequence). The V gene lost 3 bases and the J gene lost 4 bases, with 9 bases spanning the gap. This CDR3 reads CSASGRNNEKLFF. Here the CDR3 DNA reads TGCAGTGCTAGTGGCAGAAATAATGAAAAACTGTTTTTT.

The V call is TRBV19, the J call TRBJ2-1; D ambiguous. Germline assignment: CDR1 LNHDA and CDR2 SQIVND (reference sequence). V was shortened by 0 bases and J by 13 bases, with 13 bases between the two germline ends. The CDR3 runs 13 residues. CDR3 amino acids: CASSIDEGSDQFF. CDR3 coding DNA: TGTGCCAGTAGTATAGATGAAGGGTCCGACCAGTTCTTC.

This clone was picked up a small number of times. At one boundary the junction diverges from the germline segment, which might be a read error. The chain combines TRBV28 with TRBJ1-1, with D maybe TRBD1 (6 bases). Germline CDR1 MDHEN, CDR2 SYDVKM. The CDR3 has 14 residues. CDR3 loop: CASSGRQVLSDAFF. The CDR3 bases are TGTGCCAGCAGTGGTAGACAGGTCTTGTCTGACGCTTTCTTT.